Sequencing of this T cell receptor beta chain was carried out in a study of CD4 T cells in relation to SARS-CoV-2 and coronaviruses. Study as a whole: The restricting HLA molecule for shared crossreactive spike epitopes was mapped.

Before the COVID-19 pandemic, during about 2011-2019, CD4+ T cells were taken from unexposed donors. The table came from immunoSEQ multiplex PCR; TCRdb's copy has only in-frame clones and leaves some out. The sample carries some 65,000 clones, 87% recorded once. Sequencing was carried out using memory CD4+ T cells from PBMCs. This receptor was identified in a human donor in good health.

The CDR3: CASSLDSGGDNEQFF. The CDR3 nucleotides read TGTGCCAGCAGCTTAGATAGCGGGGGGGATAATGAGCAGTTCTTC. J is TRBJ2-1 and V is TRBV7-2; 11 positions match TRBD2. The J segment lost 7 bases and the V segment lost 1 base, leaving 3 bases of the junction unmatched. This CDR3 region has 15 residues. From germline, CDR1 is SGHTA and CDR2 FQGNSA.